The present T cell receptor (beta chain) was sequenced within a study of prognosis after radiotherapy for stage I lung cancer. Overall study context: There were no patients who received concurrent therapy with stereotactic body radiotherapy. While roughly 15 patients showed no significant progression after radiotherapy, four developed distant metastases at a median of roughly 7 months.

Investigators drew six milliliters of peripheral blood at each of two time points. Findings and limits, study-wide: The median unique TCR clone count dropped from about 10,000 to 6,900 after stereotactic body radiation therapy.

The germline gives CDR1 SGHRS, CDR2 YFSETQ. The CDR3 spans 14 residues. Deletions cut 7 bases from V and 0 bases from J, with 10 bases between. Multiplex PCR, run in two rounds, amplified TCR beta CDR3 from genomic DNA. During first-round PCR, primers specific to each TRBV and TRBJ gene were used. TCRdb re-called the multiplex PCR reads with MiXCR, one entry per CDR3 protein. Of about 14,000 distinct CDR3 sequences listed, less than 45% are singletons. This clonotype has ten or more counts. What it binds is not known. The specimen was PBMCs, collected before or after stereotactic body radiation therapy (not recorded which). The clonotype was recovered from a donor older than 45 with non-small cell lung cancer. V gene TRBV5-1 combines with J gene TRBJ1-4; no reliable D call. CDR3 sequence (DNA): TGCGCCAGCTCTGGTGGGGCAACTAATGAAAAACTGTTTTTT. Its protein product is CASSGGATNEKLFF.